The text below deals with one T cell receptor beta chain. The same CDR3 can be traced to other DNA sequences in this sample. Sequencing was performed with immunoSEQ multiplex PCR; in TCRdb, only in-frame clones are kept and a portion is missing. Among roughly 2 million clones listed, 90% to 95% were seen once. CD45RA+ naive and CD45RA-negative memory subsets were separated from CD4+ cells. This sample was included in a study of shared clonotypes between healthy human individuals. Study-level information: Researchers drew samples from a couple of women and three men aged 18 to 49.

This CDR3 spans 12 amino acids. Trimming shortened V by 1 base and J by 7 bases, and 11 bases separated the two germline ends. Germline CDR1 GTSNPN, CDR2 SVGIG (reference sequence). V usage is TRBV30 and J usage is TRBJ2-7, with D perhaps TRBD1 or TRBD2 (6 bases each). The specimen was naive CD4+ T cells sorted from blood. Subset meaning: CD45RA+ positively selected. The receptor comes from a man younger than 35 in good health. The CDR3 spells CAWSARGGEQYF. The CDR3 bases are TGTGCCTGGAGTGCCAGGGGAGGAGAGCAGTACTTC.